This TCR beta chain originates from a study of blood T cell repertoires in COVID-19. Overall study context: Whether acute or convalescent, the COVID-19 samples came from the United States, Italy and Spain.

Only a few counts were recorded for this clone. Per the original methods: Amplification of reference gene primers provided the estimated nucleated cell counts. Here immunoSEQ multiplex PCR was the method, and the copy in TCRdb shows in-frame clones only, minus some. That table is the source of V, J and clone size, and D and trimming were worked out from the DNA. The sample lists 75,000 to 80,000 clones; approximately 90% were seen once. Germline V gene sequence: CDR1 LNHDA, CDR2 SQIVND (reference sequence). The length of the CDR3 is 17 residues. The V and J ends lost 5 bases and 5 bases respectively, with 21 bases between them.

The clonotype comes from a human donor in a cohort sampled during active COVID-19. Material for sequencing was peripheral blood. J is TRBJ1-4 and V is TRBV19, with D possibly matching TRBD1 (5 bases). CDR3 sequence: CASSPRALPGANEKLFF. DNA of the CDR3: TGTGCCAGTAGTCCCCGGGCCCTACCTGGGGCCAATGAAAAACTGTTTTTT.